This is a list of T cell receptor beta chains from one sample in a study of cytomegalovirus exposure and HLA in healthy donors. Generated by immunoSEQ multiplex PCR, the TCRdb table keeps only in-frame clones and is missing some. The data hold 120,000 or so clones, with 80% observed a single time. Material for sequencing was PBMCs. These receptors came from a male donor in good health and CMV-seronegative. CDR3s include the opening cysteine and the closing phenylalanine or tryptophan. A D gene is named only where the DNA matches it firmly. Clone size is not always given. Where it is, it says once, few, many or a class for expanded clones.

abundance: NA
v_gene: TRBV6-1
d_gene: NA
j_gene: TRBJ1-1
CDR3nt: TGTGCCAGCAGGGGCCTAGACGGGAAGAACACTGAAGCTTTCTTT
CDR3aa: CASRGLDGKNTEAFF

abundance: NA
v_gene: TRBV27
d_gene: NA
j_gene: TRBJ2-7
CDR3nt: TGTGCCAGCAAACCCAGCGGCAGCTACTACGAGCAGTACTTC
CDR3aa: CASKPSGSYYEQYF

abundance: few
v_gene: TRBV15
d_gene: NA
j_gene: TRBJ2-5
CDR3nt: TGTGCCACCAGCAGAGATGAGGAGTGGGAGACCCAGTACTTC
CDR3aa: CATSRDEEWETQYF

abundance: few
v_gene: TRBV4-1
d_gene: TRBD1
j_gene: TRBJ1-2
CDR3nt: TGCGCCAGCAGCGCGGGACAGGCTAACTATGGCTACACCTTC
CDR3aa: CASSAGQANYGYTF

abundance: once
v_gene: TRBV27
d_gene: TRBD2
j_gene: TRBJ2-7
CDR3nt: TGTGCCAGCAGTCCAACACCTAGCGGGAGGGCCTGGGAGCAGTACTTC
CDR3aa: CASSPTPSGRAWEQYF

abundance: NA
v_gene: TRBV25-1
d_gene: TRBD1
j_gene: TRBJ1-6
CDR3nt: TGTGCCAGCAGTGAGGGCGGGACAGGGGGCTCTGCTTCACCCCTCCACTTT
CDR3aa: CASSEGGTGGSASPLHF

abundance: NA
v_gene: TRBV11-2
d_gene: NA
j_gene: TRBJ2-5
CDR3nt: TGTGCCAGCAGCCCGGGTCAGGGAGAGACCCAGTACTTC
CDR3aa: CASSPGQGETQYF

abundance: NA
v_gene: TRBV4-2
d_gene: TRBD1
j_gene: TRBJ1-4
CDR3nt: TGTGCCAGCAGCCAAGACGGTGGGACAGGGAACGAAAAACTGTTTTTT
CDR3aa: CASSQDGGTGNEKLFF

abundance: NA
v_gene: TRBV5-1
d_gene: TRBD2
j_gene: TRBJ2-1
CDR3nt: TGCGCCAGCAGCTGGGGACTAGCGTCATACAATGAGCAGTTCTTC
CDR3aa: CASSWGLASYNEQFF

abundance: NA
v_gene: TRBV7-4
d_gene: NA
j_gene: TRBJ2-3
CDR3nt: TGTGCCAGCAGCTTAGTACAGTACACCCTCAGCCAGGGAGATACGCAGTATTTT
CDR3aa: CASSLVQYTLSQGDTQYF

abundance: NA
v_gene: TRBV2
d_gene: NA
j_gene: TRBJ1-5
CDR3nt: TGTGCCAGCCGGGCAGGGTGGCCTTATAGCAATCAGCCCCAGCATTTT
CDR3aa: CASRAGWPYSNQPQHF

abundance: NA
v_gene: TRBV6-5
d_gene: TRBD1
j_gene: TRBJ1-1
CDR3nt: TGTGCCAGCAGTTCCCTCCGGACAGGGCGGAACACTGAAGCTTTCTTT
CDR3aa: CASSSLRTGRNTEAFF

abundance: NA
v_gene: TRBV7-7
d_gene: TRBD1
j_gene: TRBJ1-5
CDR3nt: TGTGCTAGCAGCCTTACGCCCTCACGGGACAGGGGGGTAGGTCAGCCCCAGCATTTT
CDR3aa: CASSLTPSRDRGVGQPQHF

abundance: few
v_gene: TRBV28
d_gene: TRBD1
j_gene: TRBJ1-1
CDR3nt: TGTGCCAGCAGTCCCGTGGACAGGGCGTACACTGAAGCTTTCTTT
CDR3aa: CASSPVDRAYTEAFF

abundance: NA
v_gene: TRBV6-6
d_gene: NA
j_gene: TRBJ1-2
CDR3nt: TGTGCCAGCAGTTACGGGCAGGGTATGGGTAACTATGGCTACACCTTC
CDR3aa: CASSYGQGMGNYGYTF

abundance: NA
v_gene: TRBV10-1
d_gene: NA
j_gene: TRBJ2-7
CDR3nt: TGCGCCAGCAGTGCAAACAGGGCGCTCTACGAGCAGTACTTC
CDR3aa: CASSANRALYEQYF

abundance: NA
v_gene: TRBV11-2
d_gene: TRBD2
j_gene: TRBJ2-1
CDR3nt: TGTGCCAGCAGCGCCCGTTTGCGACTAGCGGGAGAAGGGAATGAGCAGTTCTTC
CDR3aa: CASSARLRLAGEGNEQFF

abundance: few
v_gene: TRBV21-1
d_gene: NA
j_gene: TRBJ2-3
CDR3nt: TGTGCCAGCAGCAAAGAAACCTATCTGGGAGGAGATACGCAGTATTTT
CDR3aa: CASSKETYLGGDTQYF

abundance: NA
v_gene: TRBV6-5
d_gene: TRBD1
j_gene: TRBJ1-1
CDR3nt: TGTGCCAGCAGTTCGGGACAGGGTTCGGTCACTGAAGCTTTCTTT
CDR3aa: CASSSGQGSVTEAFF

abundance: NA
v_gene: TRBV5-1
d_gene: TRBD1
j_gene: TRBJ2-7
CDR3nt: TGCGCCAGCAGCCCCAGGACAGGGAGGACCTACGAGCAGTACTTC
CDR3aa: CASSPRTGRTYEQYF

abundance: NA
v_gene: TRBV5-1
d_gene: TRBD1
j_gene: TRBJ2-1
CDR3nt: TGCGCCAGCAGCCTGGGGACAGGGGGCCTCTCCTACAATGAGCAGTTCTTC
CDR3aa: CASSLGTGGLSYNEQFF

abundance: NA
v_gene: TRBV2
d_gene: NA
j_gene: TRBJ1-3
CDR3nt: TGTGCCAGCAGTGAATGGGAGAACGGTGCTGGAAACACCATATATTTT
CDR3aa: CASSEWENGAGNTIYF

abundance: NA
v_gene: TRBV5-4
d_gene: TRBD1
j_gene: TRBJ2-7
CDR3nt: TGTGCCAGCAGCTCTGGGACAGGGGGCCCTCAGGAGCAGTACTTC
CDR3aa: CASSSGTGGPQEQYF

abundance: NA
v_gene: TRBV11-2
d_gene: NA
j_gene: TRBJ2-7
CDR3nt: TGTGCCAGCAGCTTAGGAAGGTTAGCGTCCCGTACGGCCGAGCAGTACTTC
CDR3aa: CASSLGRLASRTAEQYF

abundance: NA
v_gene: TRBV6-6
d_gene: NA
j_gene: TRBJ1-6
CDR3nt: TGTGCCAGCAGTTACTCGAGTGCCTCACCCCTCCACTTT
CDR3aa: CASSYSSASPLHF

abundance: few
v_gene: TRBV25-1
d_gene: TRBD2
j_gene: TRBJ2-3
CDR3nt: TGTGCCAGCAGTGAAGGCCCTCTAGCGGGAGGGTTGGCAGATACGCAGTATTTT
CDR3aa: CASSEGPLAGGLADTQYF

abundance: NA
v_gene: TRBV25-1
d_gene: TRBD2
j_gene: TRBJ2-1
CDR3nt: TGTGCCAGCAGTGAAGCCGAGCGGGAGCGGCCCTACAATGAGCAGTTCTTC
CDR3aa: CASSEAERERPYNEQFF

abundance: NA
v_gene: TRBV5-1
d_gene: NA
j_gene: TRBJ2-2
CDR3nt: TGCGCCAGCAGCTTGTATGTCACCGGGGAGCTGTTTTTT
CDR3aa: CASSLYVTGELFF